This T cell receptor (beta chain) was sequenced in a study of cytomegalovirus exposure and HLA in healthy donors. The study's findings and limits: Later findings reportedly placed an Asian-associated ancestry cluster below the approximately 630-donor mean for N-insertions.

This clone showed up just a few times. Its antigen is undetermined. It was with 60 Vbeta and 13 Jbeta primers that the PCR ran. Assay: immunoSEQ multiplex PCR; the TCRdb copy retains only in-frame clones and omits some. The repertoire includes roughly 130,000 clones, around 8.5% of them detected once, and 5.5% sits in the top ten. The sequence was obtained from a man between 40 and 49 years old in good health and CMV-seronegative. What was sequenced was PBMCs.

In DNA form, the CDR3 reads TGTGCCAGCAGTTTCACAGGGGAAGCCTACGAGCAGTACTTC. It specifies CASSFTGEAYEQYF. The rearrangement uses TRBV2 and TRBJ2-7; TRBD1 matches at 7 bases. Trimming took 5 bases from V and 2 from J; bases not matched to a gene: 6. The CDR3 consists of 14 residues. Germline V gene lookup returns CDR1 SNHLY and CDR2 FYNNEI.